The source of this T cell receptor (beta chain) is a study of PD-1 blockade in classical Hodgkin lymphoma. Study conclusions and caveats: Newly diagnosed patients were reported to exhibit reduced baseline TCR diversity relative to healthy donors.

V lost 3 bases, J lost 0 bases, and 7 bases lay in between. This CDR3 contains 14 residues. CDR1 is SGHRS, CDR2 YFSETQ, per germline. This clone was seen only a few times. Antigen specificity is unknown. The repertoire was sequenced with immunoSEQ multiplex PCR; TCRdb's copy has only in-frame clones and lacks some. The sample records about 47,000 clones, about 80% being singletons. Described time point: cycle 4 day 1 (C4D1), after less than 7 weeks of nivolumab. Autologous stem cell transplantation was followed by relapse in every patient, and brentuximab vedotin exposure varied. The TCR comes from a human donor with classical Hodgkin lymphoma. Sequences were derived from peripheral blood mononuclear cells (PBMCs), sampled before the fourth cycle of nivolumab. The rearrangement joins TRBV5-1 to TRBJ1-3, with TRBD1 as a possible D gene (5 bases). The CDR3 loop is CASSSTVSGNTIYF. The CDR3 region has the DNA TGCGCCAGCAGCTCGACAGTCTCTGGAAACACCATATATTTT.